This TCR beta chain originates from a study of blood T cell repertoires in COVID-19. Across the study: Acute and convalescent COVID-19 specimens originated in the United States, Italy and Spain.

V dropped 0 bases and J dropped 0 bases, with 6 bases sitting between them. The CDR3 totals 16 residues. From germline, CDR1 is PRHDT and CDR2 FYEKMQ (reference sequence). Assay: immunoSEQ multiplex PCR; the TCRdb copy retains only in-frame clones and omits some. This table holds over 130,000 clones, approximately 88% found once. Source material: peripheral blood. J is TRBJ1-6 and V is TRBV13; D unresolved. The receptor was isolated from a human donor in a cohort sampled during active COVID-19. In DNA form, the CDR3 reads TGTGCCAGCAGCTTAGGCGGGAGCTCCTATAATTCACCCCTCCACTTT. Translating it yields CASSLGGSSYNSPLHF.